The 11 T cell receptor beta chains presented below share a single source sample, sequenced in a study of shared clonotypes between healthy human individuals (dated by TCRdb to 2020 to 2021). The library relied on the immunoSEQ multiplex PCR assay. The source is immuneACCESS, and TCRdb retained only in-frame sequences with V and J called. Part of the clones is not carried over; for the studies checked, unresolved V genes explain less than half of this, and the remainder is unexplained. This sample is represented by 2 million to 2.5 million clones; more than 90% of them were singletons. Around 0.13% of the sample is in the top ten clones. The specimen sequenced was naive CD4+ T cells sorted from blood. In light of the paper, this sample's cell subset or site label describes: CD45RA+ positively selected. The receptor set was obtained from a man between 18 and 29 years old in good health.

About this clone: Other DNA sequences in the sample encode the same CDR3. V is TRBV10-3 and J is TRBJ2-7; D is undetermined. The CDR3 length is 12 residues. Germline CDR1 and CDR2: ENHRY and SYGVKD. With 2 bases removed from V and 2 bases from J, the gap between germline ends came to 4 bases. CDR3 amino acids: CAISESTYEQYF. The CDR3 bases are TGTGCCATCAGTGAGAGCACCTACGAGCAGTACTTC.

In this sample, this clone turned up once. The genes are TRBV30 and TRBJ1-4, with D uncertain. The V gene's germline CDR1 is GTSNPN and CDR2 SVGIG (reference sequence). CDR3 length: 14 amino acids. Trimming removed 2 bases from V and 4 bases from J, with 11 bases in between. Here the CDR3 reads CAWSYLQNNEKLFF. The CDR3, as DNA: TGTGCCTGGAGTTATTTACAGAATAATGAAAAACTGTTTTTT.

Here the CDR3 DNA reads TGCAGCGCCGAGTGGGGGGCAGGTGAAAAACTGTTTTTT. It specifies CSAEWGAGEKLFF. This sequence joins TRBV29-1 and TRBJ1-4; weak D call: TRBD1 (6 bases). Germline V gives CDR1 SQVTM, CDR2 ANQGSEA. V was trimmed by 7 bases and J by 7 bases, leaving 16 bases between them. This CDR3 is 13 amino acids long. The whole variable domain, remainder taken from reference TRBV29-1 and TRBJ1-4, is SAVISQKPSRDICQRGTSLTIQCQVDSQVTMMFWYRQQPGQSLTLIATANQGSEATYESGFVIDKFPISRPNLTFSTLTVSNMSPEDSSIYLCSAEWGAGEKLFFGSGTQLSVL.

A note on this clone: The sample holds other DNA sequences that translate to the same CDR3. This chain joins TRBV7-9 and TRBJ2-3; D unclear. This CDR3 has 11 amino acids. CDR1 and CDR2 (germline): SEHNR, FQNEAQ (reference sequence). V was cut by 7 bases and J by 4 bases, with 6 bases left in between. In nucleotides, the CDR3 is TGTGCCAGCACAGTCGCAGATACGCAGTATTTT. Translating gives CASTVADTQYF.

The chain carries TRBV7-9 and TRBJ1-1, with D perhaps matching TRBD1 (5 bases). The germline CDR1 and CDR2 sequences are SEHNR and FQNEAQ (reference sequence). The CDR3 is 16 residues long. V was clipped by 1 base and J by 0 bases, with 12 bases between them. CDR3 bases: TGTGCCAGCAGCTTAGGCGGGGGTGCGCTGAACACTGAAGCTTTCTTT. Encoded protein: CASSLGGGALNTEAFF.

The CDR3 loop reads CASSPGTPATNEKLFF. Written as DNA, the CDR3 is TGCGCCAGCAGCCCCGGGACACCTGCAACTAATGAAAAACTGTTTTTT. V gene TRBV5-1 combines with J gene TRBJ1-4; D is possibly TRBD1 (6 bases). The V gene lost 4 bases and the J gene lost 0 bases, with 13 bases spanning the gap. CDR1 is SGHRS and CDR2 is YFSETQ in the germline V gene. This CDR3 spans 16 amino acids.

The rearrangement links TRBV5-1 to TRBJ1-1, with unresolved D. Trimming removed 4 bases from V and 1 base from J, with 14 bases in between. Germline V gene lookup returns CDR1 SGHRS and CDR2 YFSETQ. This CDR3 region has 15 residues. CDR3 nucleotides: TGCGCCAGCAGCCTGGAGAGGGTAGGGAACACTGAAGCTTTCTTT. It translates to CASSLERVGNTEAFF.

The V and J genes are TRBV5-1 and TRBJ2-3; D uncertain. V was pared by 4 bases and J by 1 base, with 19 bases between. This CDR3 region has 17 residues. Germline loops: CDR1 SGHRS, CDR2 YFSETQ. CDR3 in DNA: TGCGCCAGCAGCCTTGACGTCTCCGCCCCCGGCACAGATACGCAGTATTTT. Its protein product is CASSLDVSAPGTDTQYF.

The CDR3 DNA reads TGCGCCAGCAGCTGGACTAGCGGGGGGGACCTCTACAATGAGCAGTTCTTC. Its protein product is CASSWTSGGDLYNEQFF. The chain recombines TRBV5-1 with TRBJ2-1, with 15 bases that match TRBD2. CDR3 size: 17 residues. The trim removed 3 bases at V and 3 bases at J, leaving 4 bases unmatched. Germline V gene sequence: CDR1 SGHRS, CDR2 YFSETQ.

This chain connects TRBV7-6 to TRBJ1-1; 7 bases fit TRBD1. The J segment lost 6 bases and the V segment lost 0 bases, leaving 4 bases of the junction unmatched. Germline CDR1 and CDR2: SGHVS and FNYEAQ. The CDR3 length is 14 residues. The chain's CDR3 is CASSLAGTASEAFF. CDR3 nucleotides: TGTGCCAGCAGCTTAGCCGGGACAGCGTCTGAAGCTTTCTTT.

This chain connects TRBV5-4 to TRBJ2-2; 13 bases map to TRBD2. Germline V gene sequence: CDR1 SGHNT, CDR2 YYREEE (reference sequence). V shed 8 bases, J shed 0 bases, and the junction held 4 bases outside the gene matches. The CDR3 length is 16 residues. The CDR3 DNA sequence: TGTGCCAGTACGGGACTAGCGGGGTCGAACACCGGGGAGCTGTTTTTT. Amino acids: CASTGLAGSNTGELFF.